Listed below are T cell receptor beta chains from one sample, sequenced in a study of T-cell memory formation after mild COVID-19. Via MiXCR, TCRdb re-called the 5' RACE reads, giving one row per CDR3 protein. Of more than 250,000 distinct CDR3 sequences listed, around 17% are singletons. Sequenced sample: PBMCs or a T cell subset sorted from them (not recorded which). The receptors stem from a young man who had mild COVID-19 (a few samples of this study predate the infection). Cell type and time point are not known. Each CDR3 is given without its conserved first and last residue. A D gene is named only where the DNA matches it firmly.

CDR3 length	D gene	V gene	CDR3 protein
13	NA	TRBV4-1	ASSQQVGGNQPQH
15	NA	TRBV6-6	ASSYAPARAYNSPLH
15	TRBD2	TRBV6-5	ASRELATSGGNNEQF
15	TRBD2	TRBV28	ASPPASGGYNTDTQY
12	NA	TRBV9	ASSVLPKEGTQY
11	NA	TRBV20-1	SAARTLDSPLH
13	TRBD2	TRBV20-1	SAEGERGAEETQY
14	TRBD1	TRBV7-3	SSSTQTGTGGFEQF
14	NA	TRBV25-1	ASSEYGGGAGDTQY
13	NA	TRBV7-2	ASSLYPGGNYGYT
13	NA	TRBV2	ASSEMGAQNSPLH
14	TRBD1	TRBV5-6	ASSLAGQGYTDTQY
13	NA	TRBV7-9	ATRFNPRAMGEQF
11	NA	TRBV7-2	ASSPSRYKGYT
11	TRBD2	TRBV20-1	SRIGGAGETQY
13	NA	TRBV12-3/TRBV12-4	ASRAYRAGANVLT
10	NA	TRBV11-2	ASSLAGQPLH
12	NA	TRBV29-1	SVEDAVGIDTQY
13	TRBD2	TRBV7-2	ASSSGLAGRETQY
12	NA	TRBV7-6	ASRDTLRGGELF
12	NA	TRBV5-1	ASSGGALSGELF
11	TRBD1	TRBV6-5	ASSLTGGQGYT
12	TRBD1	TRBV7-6	ASSSTAYRGGYT
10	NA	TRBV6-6	ASSYGEIEAF
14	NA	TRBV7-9	ASSLLGLGPNTEAF
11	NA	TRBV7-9	ASSAGRNYGYT
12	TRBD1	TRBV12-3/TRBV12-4	ASLGTGNMETQY
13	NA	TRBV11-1	ASSREAFAEEKLF
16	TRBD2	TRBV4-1	ASSQGVVRGKGTDTQY
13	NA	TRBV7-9	ASSGTWDSNQPQH
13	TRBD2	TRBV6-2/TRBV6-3	ASSSAAGDPHEQY
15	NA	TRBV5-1	ASIPWTADSGGYGYT
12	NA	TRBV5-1	ASTEQATEETQY
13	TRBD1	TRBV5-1	ASSLRDRVDHEQF
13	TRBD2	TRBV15	ATSRGDSGGETQY